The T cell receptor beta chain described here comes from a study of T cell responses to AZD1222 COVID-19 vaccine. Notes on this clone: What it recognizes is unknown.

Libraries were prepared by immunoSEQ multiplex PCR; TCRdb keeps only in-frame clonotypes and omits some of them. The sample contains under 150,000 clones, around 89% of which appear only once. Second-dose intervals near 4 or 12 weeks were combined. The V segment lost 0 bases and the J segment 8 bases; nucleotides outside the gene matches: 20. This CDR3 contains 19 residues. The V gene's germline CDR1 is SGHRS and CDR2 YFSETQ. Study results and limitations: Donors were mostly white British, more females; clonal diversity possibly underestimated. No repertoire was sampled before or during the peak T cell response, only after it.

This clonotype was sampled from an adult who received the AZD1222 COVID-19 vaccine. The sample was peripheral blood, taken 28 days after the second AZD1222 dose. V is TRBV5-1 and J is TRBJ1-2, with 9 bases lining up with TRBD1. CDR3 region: CASSLGSGQGMADRQGYTF. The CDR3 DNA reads TGCGCCAGCAGCTTGGGCTCAGGACAGGGGATGGCCGACCGACAAGGCTACACCTTC.